This T cell receptor (beta chain) originates from a study of low-dose radiotherapy and immunotherapy resistance in tumors. Study details: Doses of 0.5 Gy per fraction every 2 weeks, totaling 6.5 Gy, went to Cohort 1. Once cycle 1 day 1 began, patients took oral aspirin 300 mg daily for four cycles.

First-strand cDNA relied on TRAV- and TRBV-specific primers spanning alpha and beta chains. The authors ran around 22 PCR cycles to amplify TCRs with a constant-region primer and V-primer adapter. TCRdb reprocessed the reads with MiXCR, giving one entry per CDR3 protein. The sample lists roughly 95,000 distinct CDR3 sequences; around a fifth were seen once. This clonotype appeared a few times. Germline CDR1 and CDR2: SNHLY and FYNNEI. V gave up 3 bases and J gave up 11 bases, with 13 bases separating them. There are 13 residues in the CDR3. Time point described: after trial treatment. The treatment: LDRT plus nivolumab, ipilimumab, low-dose cyclophosphamide and aspirin (RACIN trial).

The sample in question was PBMCs, obtained after low-dose radiotherapy plus immunotherapy. This TCR was sampled from a female donor with ovarian cancer. The chain uses TRBV2 and TRBJ1-4, with D perhaps matching TRBD1 (5 bases). Here the CDR3 reads CASSDSGAGKLFF. The CDR3 nucleotides read TGTGCCAGCAGTGATTCTGGGGCGGGGAAACTGTTTTTT. The full variable domain, with the rest looked up from reference TRBV2 and TRBJ1-4, is EPEVTQTPSHQVTQMGQEVILRCVPISNHLYFYWYRQILGQKVEFLVSFYNNEISEKSEIFDDQFSVERPDGSNFTLKIRSTKLEDSAMYFCASSDSGAGKLFFGSGTQLSVL.